This is a list of T cell receptor beta chains from one sample in a study of cytomegalovirus exposure and HLA in healthy donors. Sequencing was performed with immunoSEQ multiplex PCR; in TCRdb, only in-frame clones are kept and a portion is missing. The sample has 110,000 to 150,000 clones. Material for sequencing was PBMCs. The receptors originated from a male donor in good health and CMV-seronegative. CDR3s include the opening cysteine and the closing phenylalanine or tryptophan. A D gene is named only where the DNA matches it firmly.

j_call v_call d_call cdr3_nt cdr3_aa
TRBJ1-2 TRBV2 . TGTGCCAGCAGGCGGGCAGAACATTCTAACTATGGCTACACCTTC CASRRAEHSNYGYTF
TRBJ1-2 TRBV6-1 . TGTGCCAGCAGTGTAGGTGGGGCTGGGAACTATGGCTACACCTTC CASSVGGAGNYGYTF
TRBJ1-1 TRBV7-9 . TGTGCCAGCAGCCGTAAGATGACAGGTTGGGACACTGAAGCTTTCTTT CASSRKMTGWDTEAFF
TRBJ2-2 TRBV25-1 . TGTGCCAGCGCCAGGGTCACCGGGGAGCTGTTTTTT CASARVTGELFF
TRBJ2-7 TRBV30 . TGTGCCTGGACAGAGGGAAGCGAGCAGTACTTC CAWTEGSEQYF
TRBJ1-2 TRBV7-8 TRBD1 TGTGCCAGCAGCTCAACACGGAGGGACAGGGATATAGGTGGCTACACCTTC CASSSTRRDRDIGGYTF
TRBJ2-7 TRBV5-6 . TGTGCCAGCAGCTTTAGGACAGTTCAATCCTACGAGCAGTACTTC CASSFRTVQSYEQYF
TRBJ2-3 TRBV5-4 . TGTGCCAGCAGCCAAAGACGACAGAGAAGCACAGATACGCAGTATTTT CASSQRRQRSTDTQYF
TRBJ1-1 TRBV19 . TGTGCCAGTAGCCCCGGGGGGGCGGTGGGGAACACTGAAGCTTTCTTT CASSPGGAVGNTEAFF
TRBJ1-2 TRBV7-9 TRBD1 TGTGCCAGCAGCTTAACCTCGGACAGGGCCAACTATGGCTACACCTTC CASSLTSDRANYGYTF
TRBJ2-1 TRBV6-5 . TGTGCCAGCAGTACCGGGACTTCTTACAATGAGCAGTTCTTC CASSTGTSYNEQFF
TRBJ1-1 TRBV5-1 TRBD1 TGCGCCAGCAGTCTGAATCCCGGGACAGCGTTATTGAACACTGAAGCTTTCTTT CASSLNPGTALLNTEAFF
TRBJ1-2 TRBV5-8 . TGTGCCAGCAGCTTGGGGCACGCTAACTATGGCTACACCTTC CASSLGHANYGYTF
TRBJ1-4 TRBV27 . TGTGCCAGCGGCATCAGACAGAATCGGCCGCTGTTTTTT CASGIRQNRPLFF
TRBJ2-3 TRBV18 TRBD2 TGTGCCAGCTCACCACGGCTAGCGGGTGTAGGATATACGCAGTATTTT CASSPRLAGVGYTQYF
TRBJ2-1 TRBV10-3 TRBD2 TGTGCCATCAGTGAAGGCCTAGCGGGTCCCGATGAGCAGTTCTTC CAISEGLAGPDEQFF
TRBJ2-3 TRBV27 TRBD2 TGTGCCAGCAGTTTATCGGCCGGACTAGCGGGAGCGACAGATACGCAGTATTTT CASSLSAGLAGATDTQYF
TRBJ2-7 TRBV11-2 . TGTGCCAGCAGCTTAATTTACTACGAGCAGTACTTC CASSLIYYEQYF
TRBJ1-2 TRBV6-5 TRBD1 TGTGCCAGCAGTTACACGAACAGGGGGCAAAACTATGGCTACACCTTC CASSYTNRGQNYGYTF
TRBJ2-7 TRBV2 TRBD1 TGTGCCAGCAGCGCCCCGGACAGGCCAGCCTACGAGCAGTACTTC CASSAPDRPAYEQYF
TRBJ1-2 TRBV5-1 TRBD1 TGCGCCAGCAGCTTGGGTCGGACAGGGCTCTATGGCTACACCTTC CASSLGRTGLYGYTF
TRBJ2-1 TRBV29-1 TRBD2 TGCAGCGTGCTAGCGGGAGGGGACAATGAGCAGTTCTTC CSVLAGGDNEQFF
TRBJ1-1 TRBV11-2 . TGTGCCAGCAGCTTTGACTCTGCCAACACTGAAGCTTTCTTT CASSFDSANTEAFF
TRBJ2-7 TRBV29-1 TRBD2 TGCAGCGTGCGGACTAGCTACAGAGCCCAGCAGTACTTC CSVRTSYRAQQYF
TRBJ1-4 TRBV28 . TGTGCCAGCGCCATGGGAGGGGCAGGGGCGTCGAATGAAAAACTGTTTTTT CASAMGGAGASNEKLFF
TRBJ2-7 TRBV4-2 . TGTGCCAGCAGCCAAGATGAGCAGCGGAGCTCCTACGAGCAGTACTTC CASSQDEQRSSYEQYF
TRBJ2-1 TRBV6-5 . TGTGCCAGCAGTTACATCGGGAAACCGGCGTATGAGCAGTTCTTC CASSYIGKPAYEQFF
TRBJ1-1 TRBV28 TRBD1 TGTGCCAGCAAGGGGGCGGGAACTGAAGCTTTCTTT CASKGAGTEAFF
TRBJ1-1 TRBV6-5 TRBD1 TGTGCCAGCAGTCAGGGGGCTAAAGGGGCTTTCTTT CASSQGAKGAFF
TRBJ2-4 TRBV27 TRBD2 TGTGCCAGCAGTCCCCGACTAGCGGGCGGTAACATTCAGTACTTC CASSPRLAGGNIQYF
TRBJ1-1 TRBV18 . TGTGCCAGCTCACCTTTAGGCGGAGAGATGAACACTGAAGCTTTCTTT CASSPLGGEMNTEAFF
TRBJ1-5 TRBV13 TRBD1 TGTGCCAGCAGCTCCCGGACAGGGGGTCAGCCCCAGCATTTT CASSSRTGGQPQHF
TRBJ1-1 TRBV2 . TGTGCCAGCAGTCGGGACATGAACACTGAAGCTTTCTTT CASSRDMNTEAFF
TRBJ1-5 TRBV19 . TGTGCCAGTAGTATAGGTGGAGTAGGAAATCAGCCCCAGCATTTT CASSIGGVGNQPQHF
TRBJ2-7 TRBV6-6 TRBD1 TGTGCCAGTAGGACAGGGTCGTACGAGCAGTACTTC CASRTGSYEQYF
TRBJ1-2 TRBV6-5 TRBD1 TGTGCCATACGGGGGACAGCAACTAACTATGGCTACACCTTC CAIRGTATNYGYTF
TRBJ1-1 TRBV5-6 . TGTGCCAGCAGCTTGGTAAAGCTTAACACTGAAGCTTTCTTT CASSLVKLNTEAFF
TRBJ1-4 TRBV30 . TGTGCCTGGAGTGTAGGAGGGTCGAATGAAAAACTGTTTTTT CAWSVGGSNEKLFF
TRBJ2-7 TRBV30 . TGTGCCTGGAGTGTGGGCCAGGGCTACGAGCAGTACTTC CAWSVGQGYEQYF
TRBJ1-6 TRBV19 . TGTGCCAGTAGTATGAGGGATAATTCACCCCTCCACTTT CASSMRDNSPLHF
TRBJ2-2 TRBV30 . TGTGCCTGGAGCCGCGAGGTTGGGGAGCTGTTTTTT CAWSREVGELFF
TRBJ2-3 TRBV29-1 . TGCAGCGTTGGGGTGGGCGTAAGCACAGATACGCAGTATTTT CSVGVGVSTDTQYF
TRBJ2-3 TRBV14 . TGTGCCAGCAGCCAACGAGTAGCAGCTAGCACAGATACGCAGTATTTT CASSQRVAASTDTQYF
TRBJ1-2 TRBV10-3 . TGTGCCATCCCCGGGACATACTATGGCTACACCTTC CAIPGTYYGYTF
TRBJ2-7 TRBV15 TRBD2 TGTGCCACCAGCAACAAAGCGGGAGGGATCTACGAGCAGTACTTC CATSNKAGGIYEQYF
TRBJ2-1 TRBV6-1 TRBD1 TGTGCCAGCCGATCGCGACAGGGTTGGGAGCAGTTCTTC CASRSRQGWEQFF
TRBJ2-7 TRBV6-5 . TGTGCCAGCAGGCAGAAGGGGTTGTCGGCCTACGAGCAGTACTTC CASRQKGLSAYEQYF
TRBJ1-5 TRBV7-2 TRBD1 TGTGCCAGCAGCTTCCGGGACAGAGGTTATCAGCCCCAGCATTTT CASSFRDRGYQPQHF
TRBJ2-2 TRBV30 . TGTGCCTACTTTGGGAGGACAATAAGGACCGGGGAGCTGTTTTTT CAYFGRTIRTGELFF
TRBJ1-3 TRBV9 . TGTGCCAGCAGCGTACAAAGCGACTCTGGAAACACCATATATTTT CASSVQSDSGNTIYF
TRBJ1-3 TRBV9 . TGTGCCAGCAGCGTAGTCCCTGGGGCCGGAAACACCATATATTTT CASSVVPGAGNTIYF
TRBJ1-4 TRBV7-9 . TGTGCCAGCAGCTCAAAATTAACTAATGAAAAACTGTTTTTT CASSSKLTNEKLFF
TRBJ1-1 TRBV7-6 TRBD1 TGTGCCAGCAGCTCCTTTTCCCAGGGGGCGAGTGAAGCTTTCTTT CASSSFSQGASEAFF
TRBJ2-3 TRBV7-9 . TGTGCCAGCAGCCCTCTAGAACAGGCGCAGTATTTT CASSPLEQAQYF
TRBJ2-2 TRBV29-1 . TGCAGCGTTCAGACAGGGAGGACCGGGGAGCTGTTTTTT CSVQTGRTGELFF
TRBJ1-2 TRBV10-1 . TGCGCCAGCAGTCCTGGGCAGTCATATGGCTACACCTTC CASSPGQSYGYTF
TRBJ2-7 TRBV5-3 . TGTGCCAGAAGCTTCAGGGAGGCCTCCTGTCCGGCCAGTCGGAACTACGAGCAGTACTTC CARSFREASCPASRNYEQYF